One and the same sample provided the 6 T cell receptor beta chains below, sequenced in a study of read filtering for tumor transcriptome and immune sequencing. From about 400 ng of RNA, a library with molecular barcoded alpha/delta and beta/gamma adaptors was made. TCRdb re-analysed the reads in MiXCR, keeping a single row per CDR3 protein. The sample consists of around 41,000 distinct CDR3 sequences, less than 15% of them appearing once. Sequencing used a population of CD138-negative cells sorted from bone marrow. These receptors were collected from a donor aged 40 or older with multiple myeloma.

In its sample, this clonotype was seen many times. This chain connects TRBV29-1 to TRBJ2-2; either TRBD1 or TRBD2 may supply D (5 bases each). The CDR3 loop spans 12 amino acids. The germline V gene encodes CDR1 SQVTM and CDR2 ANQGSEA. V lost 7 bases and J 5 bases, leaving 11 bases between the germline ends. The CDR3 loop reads CSATGPTGELFF. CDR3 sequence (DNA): TGCAGCGCCACGGGACCTACCGGGGAGCTGTTTTTT.

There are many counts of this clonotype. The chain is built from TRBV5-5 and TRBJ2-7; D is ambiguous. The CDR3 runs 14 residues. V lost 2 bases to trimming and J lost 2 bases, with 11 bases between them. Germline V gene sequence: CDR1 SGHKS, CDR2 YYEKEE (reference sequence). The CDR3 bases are TGTGCCAGCAGCTTTTTTGGAACGCCCTACGAGCAGTACTTC. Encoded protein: CASSFFGTPYEQYF.

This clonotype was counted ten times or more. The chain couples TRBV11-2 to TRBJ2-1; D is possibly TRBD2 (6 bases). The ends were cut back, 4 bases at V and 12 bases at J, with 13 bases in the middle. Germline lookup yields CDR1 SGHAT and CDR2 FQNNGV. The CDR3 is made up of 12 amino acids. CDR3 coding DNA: TGTGCCAGCAGCTGGGGGGACTTGTCGCAGTTCTTC. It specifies CASSWGDLSQFF.

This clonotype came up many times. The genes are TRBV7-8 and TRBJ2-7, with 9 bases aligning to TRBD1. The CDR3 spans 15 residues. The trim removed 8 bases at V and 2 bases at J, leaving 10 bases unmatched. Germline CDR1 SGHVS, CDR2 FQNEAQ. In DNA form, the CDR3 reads TGTGCCAGCGCCTCAGGGACAGGGTTTACCTACGAGCAGTACTTC. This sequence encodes CASASGTGFTYEQYF.

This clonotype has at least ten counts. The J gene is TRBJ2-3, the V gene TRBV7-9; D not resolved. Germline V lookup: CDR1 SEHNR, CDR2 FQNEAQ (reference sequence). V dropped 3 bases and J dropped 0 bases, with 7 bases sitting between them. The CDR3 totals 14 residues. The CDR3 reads CASSFWPSTDTQYF. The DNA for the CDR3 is TGTGCCAGCAGCTTCTGGCCAAGCACAGATACGCAGTATTTT.

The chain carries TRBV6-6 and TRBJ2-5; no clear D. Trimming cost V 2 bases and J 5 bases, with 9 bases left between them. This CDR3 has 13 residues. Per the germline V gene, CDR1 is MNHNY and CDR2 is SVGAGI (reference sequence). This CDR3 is CASSYQHGETQYF. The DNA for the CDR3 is TGTGCCAGCAGTTACCAACACGGGGAGACCCAGTACTTC.